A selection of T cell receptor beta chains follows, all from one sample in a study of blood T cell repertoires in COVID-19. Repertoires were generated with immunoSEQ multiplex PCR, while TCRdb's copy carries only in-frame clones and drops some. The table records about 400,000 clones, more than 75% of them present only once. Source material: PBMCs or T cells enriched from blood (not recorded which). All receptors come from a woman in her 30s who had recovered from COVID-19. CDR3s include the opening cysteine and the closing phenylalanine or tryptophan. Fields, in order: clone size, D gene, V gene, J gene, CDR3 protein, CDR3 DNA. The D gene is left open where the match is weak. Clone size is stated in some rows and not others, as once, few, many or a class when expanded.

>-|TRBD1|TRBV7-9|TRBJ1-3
CASSSDDRGSGNTIYF
TGTGCCAGCAGTTCCGACGACAGGGGGTCAGGAAACACCATATATTTT
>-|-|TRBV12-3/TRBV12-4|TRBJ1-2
CASSVGVSYGYTF
TGTGCCAGCAGTGTGGGAGTTTCTTATGGCTACACCTTC
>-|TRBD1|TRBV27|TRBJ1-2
CASRQGANYGYTF
TGTGCCAGCAGACAGGGGGCGAACTATGGCTACACCTTC
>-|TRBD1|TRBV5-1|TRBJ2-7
CASSSASGTATYEQYF
TGCGCCAGCAGCTCAGCGTCCGGGACAGCGACCTACGAGCAGTACTTC
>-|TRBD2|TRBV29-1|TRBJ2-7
CSAHSGSIDEQYF
TGCAGCGCTCATAGCGGGAGTATCGACGAGCAGTACTTC
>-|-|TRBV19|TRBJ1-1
CASSPGMNTEAFF
TGTGCCAGTAGCCCCGGGATGAACACTGAAGCTTTCTTT
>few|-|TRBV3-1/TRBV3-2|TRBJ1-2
CASSAPGGGYTF
TGTGCCAGCAGTGCCCCGGGAGGCGGCTACACCTTC
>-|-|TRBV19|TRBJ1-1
CASSIMGQNAFF
TGTGCCAGTAGTATAATGGGGCAAAATGCTTTCTTT
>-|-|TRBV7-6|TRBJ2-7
CASSGAGSYEQYF
TGTGCCAGCAGCGGGGCGGGGTCCTACGAGCAGTACTTC
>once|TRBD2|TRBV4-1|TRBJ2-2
CASSQLTSGGPNTGELFF
TGCGCCAGCAGCCAGTTGACTAGCGGGGGGCCGAACACCGGGGAGCTGTTTTTT
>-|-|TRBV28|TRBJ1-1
CASSPLDRENTEAFF
TGTGCCAGCAGCCCCTTAGACAGAGAGAACACTGAAGCTTTCTTT